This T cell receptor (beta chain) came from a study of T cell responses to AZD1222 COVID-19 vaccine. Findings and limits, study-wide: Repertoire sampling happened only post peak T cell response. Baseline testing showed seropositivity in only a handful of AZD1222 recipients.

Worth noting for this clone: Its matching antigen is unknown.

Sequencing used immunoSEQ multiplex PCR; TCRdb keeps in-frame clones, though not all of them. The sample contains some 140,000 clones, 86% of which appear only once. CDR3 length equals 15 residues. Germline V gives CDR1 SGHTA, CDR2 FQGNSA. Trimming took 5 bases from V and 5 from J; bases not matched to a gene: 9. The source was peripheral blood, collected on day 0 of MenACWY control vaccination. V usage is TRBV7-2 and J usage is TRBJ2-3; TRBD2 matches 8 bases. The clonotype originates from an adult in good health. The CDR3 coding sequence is TGTGCCAGCAGCCCGGGCGGGGGGCGCGTAGATACGCAGTATTTT. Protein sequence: CASSPGGGRVDTQYF.